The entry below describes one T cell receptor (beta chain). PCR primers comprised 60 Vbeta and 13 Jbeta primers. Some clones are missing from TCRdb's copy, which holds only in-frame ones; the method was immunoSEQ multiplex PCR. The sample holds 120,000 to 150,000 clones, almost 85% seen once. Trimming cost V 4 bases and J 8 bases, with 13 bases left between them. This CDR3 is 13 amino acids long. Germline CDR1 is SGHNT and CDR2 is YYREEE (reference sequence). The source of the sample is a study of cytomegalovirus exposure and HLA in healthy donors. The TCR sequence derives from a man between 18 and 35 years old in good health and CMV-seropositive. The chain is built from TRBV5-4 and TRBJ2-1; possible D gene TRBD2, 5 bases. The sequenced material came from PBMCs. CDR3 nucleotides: TGTGCCAGCAGCCCAAGCGGAAGGGATGAGCAGTTCTTC. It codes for CASSPSGRDEQFF.